One sample yielded the 19 T cell receptor beta chains listed below, sequenced in a study of cytomegalovirus exposure and HLA in healthy donors. Generated by immunoSEQ multiplex PCR, the TCRdb table keeps only in-frame clones and is missing some. Among some 180,000 clones listed, around nine tenths were seen once. The material sequenced was PBMCs. These receptors came from a man aged 30-40 years in good health and CMV-seropositive.

In this sample, this clone turned up a few times. V is TRBV19 and J is TRBJ1-5; 11 bases align to TRBD1. The V segment lost 9 bases and the J segment 1 base; nucleotides outside the gene matches: 5. The CDR3 sequence is 15 residues long. Germline V lookup: CDR1 LNHDA, CDR2 SQIVND (reference sequence). CDR3 region: CASGGTGGSNQPQHF. CDR3 nucleotides: TGTGCCAGCGGGGGGACAGGGGGAAGCAATCAGCCCCAGCATTTT.

This rearrangement joins TRBV7-3 to TRBJ2-1; TRBD1 matches 9 bases. V lost 2 bases and J lost 4; bases outside the gene matches: 3. This CDR3 is 15 amino acids long. In germline, CDR1 is SGHTA, CDR2 FQGTGA. This CDR3 reads CASSLDRGSYNEQFF. The CDR3 coding sequence is TGTGCCAGCAGCTTAGACAGGGGGTCTTACAATGAGCAGTTCTTC.

V and J are TRBV10-3 and TRBJ2-7; D is possibly TRBD1 (6 bases). With 2 bases removed from V and 4 bases from J, the gap between germline ends came to 6 bases. CDR1 and CDR2 from the germline V gene are ENHRY and SYGVKD. CDR3 length: 12 amino acids. CDR3 DNA sequence: TGTGCCATCAGTGAGCAGGGGTACGAGCAGTACTTC. This sequence encodes CAISEQGYEQYF.

This clone has only one observation. The chain is built from TRBV6-5 and TRBJ1-1, with D perhaps matching TRBD1 (5 bases). This CDR3 is built from 16 residues. Trimming removed 0 bases from V and 0 bases from J, with 11 bases in between. Germline V CDR1 and CDR2: MNHEY, SVGAGI. The CDR3 reads CASSYSHAGLNTEAFF. The DNA of the CDR3 is TGTGCCAGCAGTTACTCCCACGCAGGGTTGAACACTGAAGCTTTCTTT.

V usage is TRBV11-3 and J usage is TRBJ2-7; D ambiguous. The germline V gene encodes CDR1 SGHNT and CDR2 YENEEA. Trimming took off 5 bases at V and 3 bases at J, with 8 bases between the two ends. CDR3 length: 12 residues. CDR3 nucleotides: TGTGCCAGCAGCAGAGACCGCTACGAGCAGTACTTC. It is translated as CASSRDRYEQYF.

The rearrangement joins TRBV4-2 to TRBJ1-3; 7 bases are shared with TRBD1. J was trimmed by 0 bases and V by 1 base; bases with no gene match: 6. CDR1 is LGHNA, CDR2 YNFKEQ, per germline. The CDR3 is made up of 17 amino acids. The CDR3 coding sequence is TGTGCCAGCAGCCAAGGGGACAGCATGATCTCTGGAAACACCATATATTTT. Translated: CASSQGDSMISGNTIYF.

Written as DNA, the CDR3 is TGTGCCAGCAGTTCCCCGGACAGGGCCCACTATGGCTACACCTTC. This sequence encodes CASSSPDRAHYGYTF. V usage is TRBV6-5 and J usage is TRBJ1-2, with 8 nucleotides matching TRBD1. The CDR3 has 15 amino acids. Germline assignment: CDR1 MNHEY and CDR2 SVGAGI. The trim removed 4 bases at V and 3 bases at J, leaving 7 bases unmatched.

The chain has TRBV6-5 and TRBJ2-3; TRBD2 might be the D (5 bases). This CDR3 comprises 11 residues. CDR1 MNHEY and CDR2 SVGAGI come from the germline V gene. The V and J ends lost 9 bases and 4 bases respectively, with 8 bases between them. CDR3 residues: CASQRADTQYF. CDR3 in DNA: TGTGCCAGTCAGAGGGCAGATACGCAGTATTTT.

The chain joins TRBV2 to TRBJ1-6; 7 positions match TRBD1. The CDR3 runs to 14 residues. The germline V gene has CDR1 SNHLY and CDR2 FYNNEI. Germline trimming cut 9 bases from V and 0 bases from J; bases unmatched to any gene: 2. The CDR3, as DNA: TGTGCCAGACAGGGGAGCTCCTATAATTCACCCCTCCACTTT. It specifies CARQGSSYNSPLHF.

The rearrangement links TRBV11-2 to TRBJ2-2; D remains ambiguous. Germline V gives CDR1 SGHAT, CDR2 FQNNGV. CDR3 size: 12 residues. V shed 5 bases and J shed 5 bases, with 6 bases lying between them. For the CDR3, the DNA is TGTGCCAGCAGCAGCCGTACCGGGGAGCTGTTTTTT. It specifies CASSSRTGELFF. The whole variable domain, filled in from reference TRBV11-2 and TRBJ2-2, reads EAGVAQSPRYKIIEKRQSVAFWCNPISGHATLYWYQQILGQGPKLLIQFQNNGVVDDSQLPKDRFSAERLKGVDSTLKIQPAKLEDSAVYLCASSSRTGELFFGEGSRLTVL.

This clone was found a few times. Written as DNA, the CDR3 is TGTGCCAGCAGCTCCTTCGGAAGGGTCTATGGCTACACCTTC. It codes for CASSSFGRVYGYTF. V gene TRBV11-2 combines with J gene TRBJ1-2; no clear D gene. V lost 4 bases and J lost 4, with 13 bases in between. Germline values: CDR1 SGHAT, CDR2 FQNNGV. The CDR3 length is 14 residues. The whole variable domain, remainder taken from reference TRBV11-2 and TRBJ1-2, is EAGVAQSPRYKIIEKRQSVAFWCNPISGHATLYWYQQILGQGPKLLIQFQNNGVVDDSQLPKDRFSAERLKGVDSTLKIQPAKLEDSAVYLCASSSFGRVYGYTFGSGTRLTVV.

The chain links TRBV28 to TRBJ1-4; 9 bases are a match to TRBD1. Germline trimming cut 6 bases from V and 8 bases from J; bases unmatched to any gene: 4. The CDR3 covers 13 residues. CDR1 and CDR2 from the germline V gene are MDHEN and SYDVKM. DNA for the CDR3: TGTGCCAGCAGGACAGGGGGGGGAGAAAAACTGTTTTTT. Translating gives CASRTGGGEKLFF.

The rearrangement uses TRBV7-6 and TRBJ2-3, with D perhaps matching TRBD2 (6 bases). This CDR3 is built from 14 residues. Germline values: CDR1 SGHVS, CDR2 FNYEAQ. Trimming removed 3 bases from V and 5 bases from J, with 12 bases in between. The CDR3 nucleotides read TGTGCCAGCAGCTTTGGGACGGGAGAAGATACGCAGTATTTT. It translates to CASSFGTGEDTQYF.

The CDR3, as DNA: TGCGCCAGCAGCCAAGGGCCTAGCACAGATACGCAGTATTTT. Its translation is CASSQGPSTDTQYF. The V gene is TRBV4-1, the J gene TRBJ2-3; no definite D call. Germline loops: CDR1 MGHRA, CDR2 YSYEKL. The CDR3 spans 14 residues. V dropped 1 base and J dropped 0 bases, with 5 bases sitting between them.

The chain uses TRBV6-5 and TRBJ2-7; either TRBD1 or TRBD2 may supply D (5 bases each). Between the trimmed V and J ends, which lost 1 base and 0 bases, there was a span of 10 bases. The length of the CDR3 is 15 residues. Germline assignment: CDR1 MNHEY and CDR2 SVGAGI. CDR3 amino acids: CASSYFRGGSYEQYF. DNA for the CDR3: TGTGCCAGCAGTTACTTCCGGGGCGGCTCCTACGAGCAGTACTTC.

For the CDR3, the DNA is TGTGCCATCAGTGTGGACAGCAAGAACACTGAAGCTTTCTTT. Its protein product is CAISVDSKNTEAFF. The rearrangement joins TRBV10-3 to TRBJ1-1, with D perhaps TRBD1 (6 bases). The CDR3 loop spans 14 amino acids. Germline loops: CDR1 ENHRY, CDR2 SYGVKD. Trimming stripped 4 bases from V and 1 base from J, with 10 bases between.

This clone was detected once. DNA of the CDR3: TGCGCCAGCAGCCACCGGGACAGCGAAGCTTTCTTT. Protein product: CASSHRDSEAFF. V is TRBV5-1 and J is TRBJ1-1; TRBD1 aligns across 7 bases. This CDR3 comprises 12 residues. Losses at the gene ends were 4 bases for V and 8 bases for J; bases not matched to a gene: 5. Germline-derived CDR1 and CDR2 are SGHRS and YFSETQ.

The chain employs TRBV28 and TRBJ1-4, with 8 bases aligning to TRBD1. From germline, CDR1 is MDHEN and CDR2 SYDVKM. This CDR3 comprises 17 residues. Trimming at V came to 2 bases and at J to 7 bases, leaving 12 bases not matched to a gene. The CDR3 reads CASSLPTQGARAEKLFF. In nucleotides, the CDR3 is TGTGCCAGCAGTTTACCTACGCAGGGGGCGCGAGCTGAAAAACTGTTTTTT.

The chain joins TRBV9 to TRBJ2-1; D remains unclear. This CDR3 region has 13 residues. The germline V and J ends were trimmed by 6 bases and 0 bases, with 7 bases remaining between them. Germline CDR1 is SGDLS and CDR2 is YYNGEE. CDR3 protein: CASTSRSYNEQFF. CDR3 DNA: TGTGCCAGCACCTCCCGCTCCTACAATGAGCAGTTCTTC.